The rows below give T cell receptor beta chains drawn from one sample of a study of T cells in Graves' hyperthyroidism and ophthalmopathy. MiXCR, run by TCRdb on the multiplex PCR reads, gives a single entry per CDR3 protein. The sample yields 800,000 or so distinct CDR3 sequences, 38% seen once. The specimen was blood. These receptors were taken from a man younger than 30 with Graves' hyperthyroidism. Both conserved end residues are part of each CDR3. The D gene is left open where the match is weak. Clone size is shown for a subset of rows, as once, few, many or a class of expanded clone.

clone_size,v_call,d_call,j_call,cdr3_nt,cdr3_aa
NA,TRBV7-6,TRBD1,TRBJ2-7,TGTGCCAGCAGCTTAGGGGCAGGGGGCCTCGAGCAGTACTTC,CASSLGAGGLEQYF
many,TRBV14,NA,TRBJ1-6,TGTGCCAGCAGCCAAGCCGGGGCGTATTCACCCCTCCACTTT,CASSQAGAYSPLHF
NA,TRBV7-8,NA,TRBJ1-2,TGTGCCAGCAGCTTAGACGAAGGTGGTGGCTACACCTTC,CASSLDEGGGYTF
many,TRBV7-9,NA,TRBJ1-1,TGTGCCAGCAGCTTTTGGGGGTACACTGAAGCTTTCTTT,CASSFWGYTEAFF
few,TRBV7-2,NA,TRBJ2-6,TGTGCCAGCAGCTTAGAACGGGCTACTGGGGCCAACGTCCTGACTTTC,CASSLERATGANVLTF
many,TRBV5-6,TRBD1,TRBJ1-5,TGTGCCAGCAGCCAGGGGGCTGAACAGCCCCAGCATTTT,CASSQGAEQPQHF
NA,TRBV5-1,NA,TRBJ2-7,TGTGCCAGCCGAATTGCCCCCTACGAGCAGTACTTC,CASRIAPYEQYF
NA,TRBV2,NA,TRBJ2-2,TGTGCCAGCAGCCCAGACAGTCCGAACACCGGGGAGCTGTTTTTT,CASSPDSPNTGELFF
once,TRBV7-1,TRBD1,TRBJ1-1,TGTGCCAGCAGCTCCCAGCTGACAGGGATCAGCATTGAAGCTTTCTTT,CASSSQLTGISIEAFF
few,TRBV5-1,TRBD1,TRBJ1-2,TGCGCCAGCAGTGCCACAGGGGGAGACTATGGCTACACCTTC,CASSATGGDYGYTF
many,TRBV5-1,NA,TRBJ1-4,TGCGCCAGCAGCTTGGAGGGGCAGGTTAATGAAAAACTGTTTTTT,CASSLEGQVNEKLFF
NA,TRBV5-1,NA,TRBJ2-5,TGCGCCAGCAGCGCCTGGGGACAAGAGACCCAGTACTTC,CASSAWGQETQYF
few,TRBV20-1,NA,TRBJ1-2,TGCAGTGTGCCGGACACTTCTAACTATGGCTACACCTTC,CSVPDTSNYGYTF